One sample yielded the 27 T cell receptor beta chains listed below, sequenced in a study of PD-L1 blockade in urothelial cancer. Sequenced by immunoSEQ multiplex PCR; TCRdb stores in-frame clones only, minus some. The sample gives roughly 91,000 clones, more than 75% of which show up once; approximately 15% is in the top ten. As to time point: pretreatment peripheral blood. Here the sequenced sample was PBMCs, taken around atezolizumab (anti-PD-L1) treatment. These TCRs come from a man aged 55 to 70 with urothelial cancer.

The CDR3 DNA sequence: TGTGCCAGCAGCTCGGGACAGGAGAACACTGAAGCTTTCTTT. Its translation is CASSSGQENTEAFF. This chain links TRBV7-3 with TRBJ1-1, with 8 bases lining up with TRBD1. V was clipped by 4 bases and J by 1 base; unmatched bases: 2. Germline CDR1 reads SGHTA; CDR2 reads FQGTGA. CDR3 length equals 14 residues.

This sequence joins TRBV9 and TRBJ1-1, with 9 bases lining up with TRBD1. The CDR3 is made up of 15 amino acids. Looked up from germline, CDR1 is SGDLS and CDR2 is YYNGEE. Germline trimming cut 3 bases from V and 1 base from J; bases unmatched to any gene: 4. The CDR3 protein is CASSARDRANTEAFF. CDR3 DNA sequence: TGTGCCAGCAGCGCCCGGGACAGGGCGAACACTGAAGCTTTCTTT.

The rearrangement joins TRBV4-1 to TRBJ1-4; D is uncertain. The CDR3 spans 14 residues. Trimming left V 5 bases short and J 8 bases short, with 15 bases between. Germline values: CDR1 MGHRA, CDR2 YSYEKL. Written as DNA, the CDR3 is TGCGCCAGCAGCACTCAGGTGGTTTTCGAAAAACTGTTTTTT. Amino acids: CASSTQVVFEKLFF.

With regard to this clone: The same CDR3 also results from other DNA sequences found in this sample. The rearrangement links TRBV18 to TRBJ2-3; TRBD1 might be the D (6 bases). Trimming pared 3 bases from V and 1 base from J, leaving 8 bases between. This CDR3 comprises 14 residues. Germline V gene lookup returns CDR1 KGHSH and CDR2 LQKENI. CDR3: CASSPRTGTDTQYF. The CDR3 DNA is TGTGCCAGCTCACCTCGGACAGGCACAGATACGCAGTATTTT.

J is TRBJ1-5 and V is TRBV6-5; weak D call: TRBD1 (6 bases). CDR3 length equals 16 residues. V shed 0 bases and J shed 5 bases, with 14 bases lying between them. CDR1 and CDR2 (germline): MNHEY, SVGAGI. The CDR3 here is CASSYSISGVDQPQHF. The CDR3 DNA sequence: TGTGCCAGCAGTTACTCGATATCAGGGGTGGATCAGCCCCAGCATTTT.

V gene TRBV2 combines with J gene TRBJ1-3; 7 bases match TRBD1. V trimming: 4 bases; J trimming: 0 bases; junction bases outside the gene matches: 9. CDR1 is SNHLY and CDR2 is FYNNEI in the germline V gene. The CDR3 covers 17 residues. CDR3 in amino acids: CASSGRQGLFSGNTIYF. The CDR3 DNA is TGTGCCAGCAGTGGGCGACAGGGACTCTTCTCTGGAAACACCATATATTTT.

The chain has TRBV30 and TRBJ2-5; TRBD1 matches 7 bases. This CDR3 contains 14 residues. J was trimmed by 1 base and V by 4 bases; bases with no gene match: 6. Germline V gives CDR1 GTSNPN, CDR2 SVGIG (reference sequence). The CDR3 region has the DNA TGTGCCTGGAATAGACAGGGTTTCCAAGAGACCCAGTACTTC. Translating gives CAWNRQGFQETQYF.

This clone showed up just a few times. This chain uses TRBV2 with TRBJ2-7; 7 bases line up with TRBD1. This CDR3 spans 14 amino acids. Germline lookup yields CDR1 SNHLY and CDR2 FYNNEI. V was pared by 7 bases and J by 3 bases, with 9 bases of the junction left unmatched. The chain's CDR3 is CASTLRDRLYEQYF. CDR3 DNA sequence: TGTGCCAGCACGCTACGGGACAGACTCTACGAGCAGTACTTC.

The CDR3 sequence is CASSIASAPYNEQFF. CDR3 coding DNA: TGTGCCAGCAGTATCGCTAGCGCCCCCTACAATGAGCAGTTCTTC. The chain recombines TRBV4-2 with TRBJ2-1; D is perhaps TRBD2 (6 bases). Trimming removed 6 bases at V and 2 bases at J, with 14 bases between. The length of the CDR3 is 15 residues. Germline CDR1 LGHNA, CDR2 YNFKEQ.

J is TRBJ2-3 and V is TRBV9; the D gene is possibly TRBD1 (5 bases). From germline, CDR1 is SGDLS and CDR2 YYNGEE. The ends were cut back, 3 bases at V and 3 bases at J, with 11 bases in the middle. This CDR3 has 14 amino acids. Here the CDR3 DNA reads TGTGCCAGCAGCGGCAGGGTCTCAACAGATACGCAGTATTTT. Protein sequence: CASSGRVSTDTQYF.

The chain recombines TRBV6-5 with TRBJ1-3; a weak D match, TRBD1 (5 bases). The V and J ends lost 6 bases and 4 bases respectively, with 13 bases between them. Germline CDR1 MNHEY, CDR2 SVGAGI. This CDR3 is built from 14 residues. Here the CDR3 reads CASSLDGAGNTIYF. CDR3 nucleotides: TGTGCCAGCAGCCTGGATGGGGCCGGAAACACCATATATTTT.

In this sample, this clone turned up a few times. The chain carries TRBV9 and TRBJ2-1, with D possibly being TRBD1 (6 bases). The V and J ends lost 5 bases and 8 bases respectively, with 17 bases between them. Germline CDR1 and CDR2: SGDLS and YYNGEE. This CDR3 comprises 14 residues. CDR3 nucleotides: TGTGCCAGCAGTGCAACAGGGAGTCCCGATGAGCAGTTCTTC. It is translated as CASSATGSPDEQFF. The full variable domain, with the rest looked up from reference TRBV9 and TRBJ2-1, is DSGVTQTPKHLITATGQRVTLRCSPRSGDLSVYWYQQSLDQGLQFLIQYYNGEERAKGNILERFSAQQFPDLHSELNLSSLELGDSALYFCASSATGSPDEQFFGPGTRLTVL.

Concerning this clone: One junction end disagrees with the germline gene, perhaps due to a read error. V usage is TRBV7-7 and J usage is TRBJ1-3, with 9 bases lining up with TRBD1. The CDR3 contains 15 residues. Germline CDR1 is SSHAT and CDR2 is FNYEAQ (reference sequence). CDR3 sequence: CASSQGQGAGNTIYF. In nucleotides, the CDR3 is TGTGCTAGCAGCCAGGGACAGGGTGCGGGAAACACCATATATTTT.

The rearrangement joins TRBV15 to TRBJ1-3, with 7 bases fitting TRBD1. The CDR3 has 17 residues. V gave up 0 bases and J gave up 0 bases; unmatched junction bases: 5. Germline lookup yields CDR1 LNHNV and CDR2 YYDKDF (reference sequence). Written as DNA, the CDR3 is TGTGCCACCAGCAGAGATCCGACAGGGTTCTCTGGAAACACCATATATTTT. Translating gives CATSRDPTGFSGNTIYF.

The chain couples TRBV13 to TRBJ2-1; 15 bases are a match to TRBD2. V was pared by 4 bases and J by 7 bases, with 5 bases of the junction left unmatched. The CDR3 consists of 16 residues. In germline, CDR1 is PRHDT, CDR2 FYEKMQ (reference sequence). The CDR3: CASSSSGLAGGNEQFF. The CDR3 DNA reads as TGTGCCAGCAGCTCGTCGGGACTAGCGGGAGGAAATGAGCAGTTCTTC.

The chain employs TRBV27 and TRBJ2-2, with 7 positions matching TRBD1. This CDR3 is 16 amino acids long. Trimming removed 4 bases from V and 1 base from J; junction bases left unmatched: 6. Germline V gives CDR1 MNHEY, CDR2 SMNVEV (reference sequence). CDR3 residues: CASSSYRGLNTGELFF. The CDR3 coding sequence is TGTGCCAGCAGTTCCTACAGGGGCTTGAACACCGGGGAGCTGTTTTTT.

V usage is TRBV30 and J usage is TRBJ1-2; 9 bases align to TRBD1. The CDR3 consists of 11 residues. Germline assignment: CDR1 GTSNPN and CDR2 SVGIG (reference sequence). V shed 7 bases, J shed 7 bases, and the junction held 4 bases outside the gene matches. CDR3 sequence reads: CALQGAGGYTF. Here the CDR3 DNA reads TGTGCCTTACAGGGGGCCGGTGGCTACACCTTC.

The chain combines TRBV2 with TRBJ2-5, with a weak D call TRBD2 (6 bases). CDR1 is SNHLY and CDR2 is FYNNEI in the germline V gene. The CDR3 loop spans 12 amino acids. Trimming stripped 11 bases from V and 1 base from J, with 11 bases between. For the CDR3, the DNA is TGTGCCTCACGGGGGATCCAAGAGACCCAGTACTTC. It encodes CASRGIQETQYF. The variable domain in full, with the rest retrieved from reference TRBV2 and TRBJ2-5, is EPEVTQTPSHQVTQMGQEVILRCVPISNHLYFYWYRQILGQKVEFLVSFYNNEISEKSEIFDDQFSVERPDGSNFTLKIRSTKLEDSAMYFCASRGIQETQYFGPGTRLLVL.

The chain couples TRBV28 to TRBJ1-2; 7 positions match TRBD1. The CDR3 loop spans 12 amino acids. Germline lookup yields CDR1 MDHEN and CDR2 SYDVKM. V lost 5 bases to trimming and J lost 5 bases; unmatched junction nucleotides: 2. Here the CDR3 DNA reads TGTGCCAGCAGTGGGACAGCTTATGGCTACACCTTC. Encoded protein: CASSGTAYGYTF.

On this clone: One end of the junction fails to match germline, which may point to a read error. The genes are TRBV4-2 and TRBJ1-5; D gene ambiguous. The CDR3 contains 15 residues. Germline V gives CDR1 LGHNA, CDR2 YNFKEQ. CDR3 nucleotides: TGTGCCAGCAGCCAAGATAATGGTAGCCATCAGCCCCAGCATTTT. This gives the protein CASSQDNGSHQPQHF.

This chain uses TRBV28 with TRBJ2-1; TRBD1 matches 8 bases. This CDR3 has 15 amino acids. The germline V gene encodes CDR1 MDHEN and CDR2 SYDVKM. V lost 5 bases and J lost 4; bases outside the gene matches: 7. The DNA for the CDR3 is TGTGCCAGCAGTATTTCCGGGACAGGTTACAATGAGCAGTTCTTC. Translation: CASSISGTGYNEQFF.

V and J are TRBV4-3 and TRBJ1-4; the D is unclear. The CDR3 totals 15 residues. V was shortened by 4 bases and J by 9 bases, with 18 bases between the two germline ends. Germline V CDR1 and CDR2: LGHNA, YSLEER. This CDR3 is CASSLSSASTKKLFF. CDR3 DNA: TGCGCCAGCAGCCTATCTTCAGCTTCGACTAAAAAACTGTTTTTT.

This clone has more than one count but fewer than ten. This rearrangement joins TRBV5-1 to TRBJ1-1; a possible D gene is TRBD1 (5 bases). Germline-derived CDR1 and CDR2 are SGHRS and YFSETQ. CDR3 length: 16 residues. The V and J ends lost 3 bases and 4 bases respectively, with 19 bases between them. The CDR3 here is CASSSRLGREGTEAFF. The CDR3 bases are TGCGCCAGCAGCTCCAGGCTGGGCAGGGAGGGCACTGAAGCTTTCTTT.

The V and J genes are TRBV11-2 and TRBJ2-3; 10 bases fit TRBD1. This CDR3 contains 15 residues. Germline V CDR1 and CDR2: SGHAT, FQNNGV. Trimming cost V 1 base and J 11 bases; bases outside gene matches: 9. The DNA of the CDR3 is TGTGCCAGCAGCTTAGTTGACAGGGGGCTTTCTCGGCAGTATTTT. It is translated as CASSLVDRGLSRQYF.

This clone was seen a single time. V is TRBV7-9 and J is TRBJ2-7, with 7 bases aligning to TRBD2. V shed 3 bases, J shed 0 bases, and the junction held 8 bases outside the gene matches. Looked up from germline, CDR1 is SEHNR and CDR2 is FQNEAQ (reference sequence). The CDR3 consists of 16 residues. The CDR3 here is CASSFLTSRSSYEQYF. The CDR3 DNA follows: TGTGCCAGCAGCTTCCTGACTAGCAGGAGCTCCTACGAGCAGTACTTC. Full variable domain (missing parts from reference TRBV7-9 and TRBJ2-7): DTGVSQNPRHKITKRGQNVTFRCDPISEHNRLYWYRQTLGQGPEFLTYFQNEAQLEKSRLLSDRFSAERPKGSFSTLEIQRTEQGDSAMYLCASSFLTSRSSYEQYFGPGTRLTVT.

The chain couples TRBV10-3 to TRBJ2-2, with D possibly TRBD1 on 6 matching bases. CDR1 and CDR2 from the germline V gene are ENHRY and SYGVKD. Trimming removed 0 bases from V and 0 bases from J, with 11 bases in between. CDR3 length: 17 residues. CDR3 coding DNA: TGTGCCATCAGTGAGTCGATGGGGGCGGCGAACACCGGGGAGCTGTTTTTT. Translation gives CAISESMGAANTGELFF.

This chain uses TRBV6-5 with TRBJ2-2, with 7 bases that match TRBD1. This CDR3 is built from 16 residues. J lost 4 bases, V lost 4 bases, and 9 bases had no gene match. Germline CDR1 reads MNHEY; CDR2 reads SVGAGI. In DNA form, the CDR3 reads TGTGCCAGCAGTTTCGTTAGACAGGGTGGCACCGGGGAGCTGTTTTTT. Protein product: CASSFVRQGGTGELFF.